A single TCR beta chain is shown here with its context. Its antigen is not known. The sample is drawn from a study of T cell responses to AZD1222 COVID-19 vaccine. Study-wide context: Pooling covered second doses at about 4 or about 12 weeks.

Produced via immunoSEQ multiplex PCR; TCRdb's table is partial and in-frame only. The data show under 200,000 clones, 94% seen once. Study-wide results and limits: White British people made up most donors, females outnumbered males, and clonal diversity was possibly underestimated. In the spike-specific TCR repertoire, nearly half reportedly target unmutated variant regions.

V lost 3 bases and J lost 8, with 8 bases in between. CDR3 size: 12 residues. Germline CDR1 is LNHDA and CDR2 is SQIVND (reference sequence). The TCR sequence derives from an adult in good health. The rearrangement uses TRBV19 and TRBJ2-1; the D gene is possibly TRBD2 (6 bases). The sample in question was peripheral blood, obtained on day 0 of AZD1222 vaccination. CDR3 DNA: TGTGCCAGTAGTATCTGGGACTATGAGCAGTTCTTC. Translated: CASSIWDYEQFF.